This T cell receptor beta chain was captured by sequencing in a study of CD8+ T cells in alopecia areata. Study-level results: For lesional scalp, especially alopecia totalis/universalis, clonality was higher than in normal scalp.

This clone was detected once. Antigen: not known. The CDR3 length is 14 residues. CDR1 is MGHRA and CDR2 is YSYEKL in the germline V gene. With 2 bases removed from V and 4 bases from J, the gap between germline ends came to 11 bases. It was cDNA, reverse transcribed from extracted RNA, that served as the sequencing template. Profiling relied on immunoSEQ multiplex PCR, and the TCRdb table lists in-frame clones only, not all of them. The table lists about 130,000 clones, about 47% of them singletons. CD4+ and CD8+ T cells were sorted from PBMCs stained for CD3, CD4 and CD8. The source material was CD8+ T cells sorted from blood, sampled at week 0. The chain links TRBV4-1 to TRBJ1-2; D is unresolved. The receptor was isolated from a human donor with alopecia areata. The CDR3 loop is CASSQLGRGYGYTF. CDR3 nucleotides: TGCGCCAGCAGCCAACTCGGGCGTGGCTATGGCTACACCTTC.